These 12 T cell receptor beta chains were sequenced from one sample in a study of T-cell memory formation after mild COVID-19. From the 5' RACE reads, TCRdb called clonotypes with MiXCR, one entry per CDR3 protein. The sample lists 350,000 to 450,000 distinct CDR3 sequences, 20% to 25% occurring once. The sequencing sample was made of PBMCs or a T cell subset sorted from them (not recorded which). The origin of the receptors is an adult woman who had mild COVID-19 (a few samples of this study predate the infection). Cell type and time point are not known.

This CDR3 reads CASKGREGTQHF. The DNA of the CDR3 is TGTGCCAGCAAGGGCAGGGAGGGTACCCAGCATTTT. The genes are TRBV12-3 or TRBV12-4 and TRBJ1-5; D perhaps matches TRBD1 (5 bases). Trimming stripped 7 bases from V and 11 bases from J, with 15 bases between. CDR3 length equals 12 residues.

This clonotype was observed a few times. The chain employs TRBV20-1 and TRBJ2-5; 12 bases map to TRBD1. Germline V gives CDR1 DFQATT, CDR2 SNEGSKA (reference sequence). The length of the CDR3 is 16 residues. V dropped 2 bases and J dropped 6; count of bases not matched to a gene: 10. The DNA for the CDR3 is TGCAGTGCTAGATTTCGACCGGGACAGGGGGCGAAGACCCAGTACTTC. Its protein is CSARFRPGQGAKTQYF.

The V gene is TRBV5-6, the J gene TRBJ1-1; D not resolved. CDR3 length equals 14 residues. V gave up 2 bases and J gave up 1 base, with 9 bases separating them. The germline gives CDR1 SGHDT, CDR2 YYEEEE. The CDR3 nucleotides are TGTGCCAGCAGCTTCGGGGTGGGGAACACTGAAGCTTTCTTT. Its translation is CASSFGVGNTEAFF.

In DNA form, the CDR3 reads TGTGCCAGCAGAAAACGGGGGGGCGGAGAGACCCAGTACTTC. Encoded protein: CASRKRGGGETQYF. The V and J genes are TRBV5-6 and TRBJ2-5, with 8 bases fitting TRBD2. The CDR3 runs 14 residues. Trimming at V came to 5 bases and at J to 4 bases, leaving 7 bases not matched to a gene. Looked up from germline, CDR1 is SGHDT and CDR2 is YYEEEE.

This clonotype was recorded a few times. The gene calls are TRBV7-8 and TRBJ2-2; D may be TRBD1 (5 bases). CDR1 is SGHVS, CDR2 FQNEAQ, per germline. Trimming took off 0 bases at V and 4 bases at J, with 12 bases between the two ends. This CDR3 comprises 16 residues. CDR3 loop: CASSLATTEVTGELFF. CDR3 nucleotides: TGTGCCAGCAGCTTAGCGACGACAGAAGTCACCGGGGAGCTGTTTTTT.

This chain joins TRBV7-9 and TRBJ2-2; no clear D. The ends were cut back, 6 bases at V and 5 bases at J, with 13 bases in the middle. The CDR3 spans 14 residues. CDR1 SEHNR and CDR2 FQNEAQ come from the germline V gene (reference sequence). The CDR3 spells CASRNSFGTGELFF. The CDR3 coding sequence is TGTGCCAGCAGAAACAGCTTCGGAACCGGGGAGCTGTTTTTT.

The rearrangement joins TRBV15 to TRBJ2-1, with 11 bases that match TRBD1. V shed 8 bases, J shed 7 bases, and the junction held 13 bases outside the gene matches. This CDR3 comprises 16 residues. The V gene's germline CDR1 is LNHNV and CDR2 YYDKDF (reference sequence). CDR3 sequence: CATQDVWGQGGNEQFF. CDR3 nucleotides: TGTGCCACCCAAGACGTCTGGGGACAGGGGGGAAATGAGCAGTTCTTC.

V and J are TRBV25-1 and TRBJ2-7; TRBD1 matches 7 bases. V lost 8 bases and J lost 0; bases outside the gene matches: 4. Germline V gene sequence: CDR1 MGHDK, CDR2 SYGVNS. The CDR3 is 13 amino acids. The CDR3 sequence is CASARQGSYEQYF. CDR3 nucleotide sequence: TGTGCCAGCGCCCGACAGGGCTCCTACGAGCAGTACTTC.

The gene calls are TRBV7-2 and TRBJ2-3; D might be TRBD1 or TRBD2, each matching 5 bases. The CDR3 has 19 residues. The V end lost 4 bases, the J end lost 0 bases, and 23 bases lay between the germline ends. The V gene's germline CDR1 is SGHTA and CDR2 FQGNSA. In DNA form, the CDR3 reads TGTGCCAGCAGCTGGGAGACCGGGATCGTGGGACCTAGCACAGATACGCAGTATTTT. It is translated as CASSWETGIVGPSTDTQYF.

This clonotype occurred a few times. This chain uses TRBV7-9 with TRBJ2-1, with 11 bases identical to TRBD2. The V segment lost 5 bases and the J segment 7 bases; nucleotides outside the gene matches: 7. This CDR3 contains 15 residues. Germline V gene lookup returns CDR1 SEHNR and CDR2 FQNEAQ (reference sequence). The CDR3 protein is CASSHTSGRINEQFF. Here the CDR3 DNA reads TGTGCCAGCAGCCACACTAGCGGGAGAATTAATGAGCAGTTCTTC.

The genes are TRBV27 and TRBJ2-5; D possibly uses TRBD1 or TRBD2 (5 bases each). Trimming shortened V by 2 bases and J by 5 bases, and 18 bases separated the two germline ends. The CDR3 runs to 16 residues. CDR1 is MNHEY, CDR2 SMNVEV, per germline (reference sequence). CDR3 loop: CASSLAPGQTGETQYF. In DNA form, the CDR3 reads TGTGCCAGCAGTTTAGCCCCAGGGCAAACGGGGGAGACCCAGTACTTC.

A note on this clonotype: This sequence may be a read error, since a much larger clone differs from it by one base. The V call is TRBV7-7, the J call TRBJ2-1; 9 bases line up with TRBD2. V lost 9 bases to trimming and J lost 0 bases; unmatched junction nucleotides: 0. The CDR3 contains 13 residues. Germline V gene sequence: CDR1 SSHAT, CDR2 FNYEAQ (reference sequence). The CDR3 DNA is TGTGCCAGTAGCGGGGGCTCCTACAATGAGCAGTTCTTC. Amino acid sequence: CASSGGSYNEQFF.